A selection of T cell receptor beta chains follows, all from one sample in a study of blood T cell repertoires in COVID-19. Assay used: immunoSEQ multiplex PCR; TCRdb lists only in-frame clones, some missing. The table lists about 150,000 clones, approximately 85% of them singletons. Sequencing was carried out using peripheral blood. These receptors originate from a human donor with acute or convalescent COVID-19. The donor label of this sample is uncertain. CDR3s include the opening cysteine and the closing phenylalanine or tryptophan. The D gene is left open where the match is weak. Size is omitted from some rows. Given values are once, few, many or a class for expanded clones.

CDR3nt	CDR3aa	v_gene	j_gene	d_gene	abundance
TGCGCCAGCAGCCCCGGGGGAATCGGAAACACCATATATTTT	CASSPGGIGNTIYF	TRBV5-1	TRBJ1-3	.	.
TGCGCCAGCAGCCAAGATGGAGGGGAGTGGGGTGAAGCTTTCTTT	CASSQDGGEWGEAFF	TRBV4-3	TRBJ1-1	.	once
TGTGCCAGCAGCTTACGGTTCTCACCGGTGGGAAACACCATATATTTT	CASSLRFSPVGNTIYF	TRBV5-8	TRBJ1-3	.	.
TGTGCCAGCAGCCTAGGACAGGCAAGGAACACTGAAGCTTTCTTT	CASSLGQARNTEAFF	TRBV7-8	TRBJ1-1	TRBD1	.
TGTGCCATCGGGGACTTAAACTACGAGCAGTACTTC	CAIGDLNYEQYF	TRBV10-3	TRBJ2-7	.	.
TGTGCCAGCAGTGACCGTGGCTTCGGGGTTGATGAGCAGTTCTTC	CASSDRGFGVDEQFF	TRBV6-4	TRBJ2-1	.	.
TGTGCCACCAGTGACGGAACTAGTAGGTTCAGCGATGAGCAGTTCTTC	CATSDGTSRFSDEQFF	TRBV24-1	TRBJ2-1	.	.
TGTGCCAGCAGCCCTGGGACAGGGTTTGGCTACAATGAGCAGTTCTTC	CASSPGTGFGYNEQFF	TRBV11-3	TRBJ2-1	TRBD1	.
TGTGCCAGCAGCTTTTCCGCGGTGGGGAGGGCTTTCTTT	CASSFSAVGRAFF	TRBV12-3/TRBV12-4	TRBJ1-1	.	.
TGTGCCAGTAGTCAGGGACAGGGTATAAACATTCAGTACTTC	CASSQGQGINIQYF	TRBV19	TRBJ2-4	TRBD1	once
TGCAGCGTTGTTCGGGGGAGTAAAAAAAATGAGCAGTTCTTC	CSVVRGSKKNEQFF	TRBV29-1	TRBJ2-1	.	once
TGTGCCAGCAGCCTGACAGGGGAACAAGAGACCCAGTACTTC	CASSLTGEQETQYF	TRBV7-2	TRBJ2-5	TRBD1	.
TGCAGCGTTGGACAGGGGGCGCCTAGAGATACGCAGTATTTT	CSVGQGAPRDTQYF	TRBV29-1	TRBJ2-3	TRBD1	.
TGTGCCAGCAGCTTGCAACAGCTGGGCTACGAGCAGTACTTC	CASSLQQLGYEQYF	TRBV7-9	TRBJ2-7	.	.
TGTGCCAGCAGCTTTGGGGCCGATACCTACGAGCAGTACTTC	CASSFGADTYEQYF	TRBV11-1	TRBJ2-7	.	.
TGTGCCAGCAGCTTGCGGGGGTTCACTGGAAACACCATATATTTT	CASSLRGFTGNTIYF	TRBV5-6	TRBJ1-3	.	.
TGTGCTAGCAGCTTAGGTTCCGGGACTAGCGGGAGAGGTAGCACAGATACGCAGTATTTT	CASSLGSGTSGRGSTDTQYF	TRBV7-7	TRBJ2-3	TRBD2	.
TGTGCCAGCAGCGTAGGGGGACATAACTCCTACGAGCAGTACTTC	CASSVGGHNSYEQYF	TRBV9	TRBJ2-7	.	.
TGTGCCAGCAGTTTTTTGGGGGCAGGGGAAAAACTGTTTTTT	CASSFLGAGEKLFF	TRBV28	TRBJ1-4	.	few
TGTGCCAGCACCTCAGGCCCCGAAAATTATGGCTACACCTTC	CASTSGPENYGYTF	TRBV9	TRBJ1-2	.	.
TGTACCAGCAGCGCCCTGGGACAGGGGGGAACTGAAGCTTTCTTT	CTSSALGQGGTEAFF	TRBV9	TRBJ1-1	TRBD1	.
TGTGCCAGCAGAGAACAGACATCCGCCAAAAACATTCAGTACTTC	CASREQTSAKNIQYF	TRBV2	TRBJ2-4	.	.
TGTGCCAGCTCACCACCGTCCAGGGAAGCAGATACGCAGTATTTT	CASSPPSREADTQYF	TRBV18	TRBJ2-3	.	.
TGTGCCAGCAGTAGACGGGACTATGGCTACACCTTC	CASSRRDYGYTF	TRBV6-2/TRBV6-3	TRBJ1-2	.	.
TGTGCCAGCAGCCCCCTGGGGGGAGCGAATGGCTACACCTTC	CASSPLGGANGYTF	TRBV12-1	TRBJ1-2	.	.
TGCGCCAGCAGCTTGGGGGACCTCCGACAGGGGCCGGGGAATGAGCAGTTCTTC	CASSLGDLRQGPGNEQFF	TRBV5-1	TRBJ2-1	TRBD1	few
TGTGCCAGCAGCTTAGGGGTAGCGGACTACAATGAGCAGTTCTTC	CASSLGVADYNEQFF	TRBV11-2	TRBJ2-1	.	once
TGTGCCACAAACCGAGTGACGACTCCAGATTCACCCCTCCACTTT	CATNRVTTPDSPLHF	TRBV10-3	TRBJ1-6	.	once
TGTGCCAGCAGCCCGAATTCGGGGACAGGTTCGAACACTGAAGCTTTCTTT	CASSPNSGTGSNTEAFF	TRBV7-9	TRBJ1-1	TRBD1	.
TGTGCCAGCAGTGCCCGAGCTCAAGCTTTCTTT	CASSARAQAFF	TRBV28	TRBJ1-1	.	.
TGTGCCATCAGTGAGCTCCAGGGCGCTCCCTATGGCTACACCTTC	CAISELQGAPYGYTF	TRBV10-3	TRBJ1-2	.	.
TGTGCCACGACTGCGGGAGGGCCATCCTACAATGAGCAGTTCTTC	CATTAGGPSYNEQFF	TRBV24-1	TRBJ2-1	TRBD2	once
TGTGCCAGCAGCTTATGGGGGGTGAACACTGAAGCTTTCTTT	CASSLWGVNTEAFF	TRBV7-2	TRBJ1-1	.	.
TGTGCCAGCAGCCAGTGGGCTCAGGGGTTCGGCTATGGCTACACCTTC	CASSQWAQGFGYGYTF	TRBV4-2	TRBJ1-2	.	.
TGTGCCAGCAGTCCAGGACAGGGCCACGAGCAGTACTTC	CASSPGQGHEQYF	TRBV12-3/TRBV12-4	TRBJ2-7	TRBD1	.
TGTGCCAGCACCACCGCGGGACAGGGGATCGGTCAGCCCCAGCATTTT	CASTTAGQGIGQPQHF	TRBV2	TRBJ1-5	TRBD1	once
TGCAGCGTTGTAGGAGGGTCCAATGAGCAGTTCTTC	CSVVGGSNEQFF	TRBV29-1	TRBJ2-1	.	.
TGCGCCAGCAGCCAAGATGCGGGGAACCACTATGGCTACACCTTC	CASSQDAGNHYGYTF	TRBV4-3	TRBJ1-2	.	.
TGCGCCAGCAGCTTGGACAGGTCCTATGGCTACACCTTC	CASSLDRSYGYTF	TRBV5-1	TRBJ1-2	.	.
TGTGCCAGCAGTTTCTCGCGTCAGCCCCAGCATTTT	CASSFSRQPQHF	TRBV12-3/TRBV12-4	TRBJ1-5	.	.
TGTGCCAGCAGCTTGTTAAGGGGGGATACGCAGTATTTT	CASSLLRGDTQYF	TRBV5-6	TRBJ2-3	.	once
TGTGCCAGCACAGGGGTTTCCACTGAAGCTTTCTTT	CASTGVSTEAFF	TRBV6-5	TRBJ1-1	.	once
TGTGCCAGCAGCGCCTCCGGGGGGGCCTCCTACGAGCAGTACTTC	CASSASGGASYEQYF	TRBV9	TRBJ2-7	TRBD2	.
TGTGCCAGCAGTTCCCGCGTACCCTACGAGCAGTACTTC	CASSSRVPYEQYF	TRBV28	TRBJ2-7	.	.
TGTGCCAGCAGGGGACAGGGCTATGGCTACACCTTC	CASRGQGYGYTF	TRBV6-5	TRBJ1-2	TRBD1	.
TGTGCCAGCAGTGAAGGCCCGAGACAGGGGTCCGGGGAGCTGTTTTTT	CASSEGPRQGSGELFF	TRBV2	TRBJ2-2	TRBD1	.
TGTGCCAGCAGTGAAGCGTTGCCCTACCTCACTGAAGCTTTCTTT	CASSEALPYLTEAFF	TRBV2	TRBJ1-1	.	few
TGCGCCAGCAGCTTGGAAGGACTAGCGGGGGTGGATACGCAGTATTTT	CASSLEGLAGVDTQYF	TRBV5-1	TRBJ2-3	TRBD2	.
TGCGCCAGCAGCCACAACCCGACAGGGGGGACTGAAGCTTTCTTT	CASSHNPTGGTEAFF	TRBV5-1	TRBJ1-1	TRBD1	.
TGCGCCAGCAGCCAAGGGGACGGGAGCGTAGAGACCCAGTACTTC	CASSQGDGSVETQYF	TRBV4-3	TRBJ2-5	.	.
TGTGCCAGCAGCTACACAGGGGCCATGAACACTGAAGCTTTCTTT	CASSYTGAMNTEAFF	TRBV5-5	TRBJ1-1	TRBD1	.
TGTGCCAGCAGCCAAGTGTTTTTGACTAGCGGGAGATACAATGGGGCCTACAATGAGCAGTTCTTC	CASSQVFLTSGRYNGAYNEQFF	TRBV14	TRBJ2-1	TRBD2	.
TGTGCCAGCAGCCAAGATCCGGGGCAGCCCCAGCATTTT	CASSQDPGQPQHF	TRBV4-2	TRBJ1-5	.	.
TGTGCCAGCAGTTACGGGCCTAGCGGGCGCTCCTACAATGAGCAGTTCTTC	CASSYGPSGRSYNEQFF	TRBV6-2/TRBV6-3	TRBJ2-1	TRBD2	.
TGCGCCAGCAGCTTTGTGGGACAGGGAAATGGCTACACCTTC	CASSFVGQGNGYTF	TRBV5-1	TRBJ1-2	TRBD1	once
TGTGCCAGCAGAAGGACTAGCGGGGGGGCCTGGGATGAGCAGTTCTTC	CASRRTSGGAWDEQFF	TRBV2	TRBJ2-1	TRBD2	.
TGTGCCAGTAGCGACGACAACGGGGCCAACGTCCTGACTTTC	CASSDDNGANVLTF	TRBV19	TRBJ2-6	.	.